The 10 T cell receptor beta chains presented below share a single source sample, sequenced in a study of T-cell reconstitution after alpha-beta-depleted transplantation in children. Unique molecular identifiers tagged the TCRbeta library. Using its own MiXCR run on the PCR reads, TCRdb lists one record per CDR3 protein. The sample includes about 90,000 distinct CDR3 sequences, about 8% of them seen just once. The input for sequencing was PBMCs from the stem cell graft donor, taken from the stem cell graft. The receptors were gathered from a human donor who donated a stem cell graft to a child with congenital amegakaryocytic thrombocytopenia.

This clonotype was recorded many times. The V and J genes are TRBV5-6 and TRBJ2-7, with D tentatively TRBD2 (5 bases). This CDR3 contains 15 residues. Germline values: CDR1 SGHDT, CDR2 YYEEEE. V was clipped by 0 bases and J by 3 bases, with 13 bases between them. For the CDR3, the DNA is TGTGCCAGCAGCTTGGCGTTTAGGAGGAACTACGAGCAGTACTTC. It encodes CASSLAFRRNYEQYF.

The sample holds many counts of this clonotype. The chain combines TRBV15 with TRBJ2-1; 11 nucleotides match TRBD2. Germline CDR1 and CDR2: LNHNV and YYDKDF (reference sequence). The CDR3 is made up of 18 amino acids. J was trimmed by 7 bases and V by 1 base; bases with no gene match: 12. CDR3 sequence: CATSRGTSGSNYGNEQFF. Here the CDR3 DNA reads TGTGCCACCAGCAGAGGTACTAGCGGGAGTAATTACGGGAATGAGCAGTTCTTC.

V is TRBV12-3 or TRBV12-4 and J is TRBJ1-2; D not certain. Deletions cut 3 bases from V and 11 bases from J, with 13 bases between. CDR3 length equals 12 residues. The chain's CDR3 is CASSLSGSPYTF. The DNA for the CDR3 is TGTGCCAGCAGTTTGTCGGGCAGCCCTTACACCTTC.

The sample holds many counts of this clonotype. The V and J genes are TRBV20-1 and TRBJ2-1; D possibly corresponds to TRBD2 (6 bases). With 8 bases removed from V and 9 bases from J, the gap between germline ends came to 17 bases. Germline V gene data show CDR1 as DFQATT and CDR2 as SNEGSKA (reference sequence). CDR3 length: 12 amino acids. The CDR3 sequence: CSTGTPPGEQFF. CDR3 nucleotides: TGCAGTACCGGGACTCCCCCGGGTGAGCAGTTCTTC.

This clonotype occurred many times. The genes are TRBV3-1 and TRBJ2-7, with unresolved D. Germline V gives CDR1 LGHDT, CDR2 YNNKEL (reference sequence). The CDR3 runs to 13 residues. V shed 0 bases and J shed 1 base, with 4 bases lying between them. CDR3 sequence reads: CASSQDWSYEQYF. As DNA, the CDR3 is TGTGCCAGCAGCCAAGACTGGTCCTACGAGCAGTACTTC.

This clonotype was recorded at least ten times. The V gene is TRBV27, the J gene TRBJ2-5; the D is unclear. The CDR3 totals 13 residues. Trimming took off 3 bases at V and 1 base at J, with 6 bases between the two ends. The germline CDR1 and CDR2 sequences are MNHEY and SMNVEV (reference sequence). In DNA, the CDR3 is TGTGCCAGCAGTTTGCTCCCCCAAGAGACCCAGTACTTC. As protein: CASSLLPQETQYF.

This clonotype was picked up a small number of times. The chain joins TRBV25-1 to TRBJ2-2, with D perhaps TRBD1 (6 bases). With 0 bases removed from V and 7 bases from J, the gap between germline ends came to 9 bases. Germline V lookup: CDR1 MGHDK, CDR2 SYGVNS. The CDR3 consists of 14 residues. The CDR3 nucleotides read TGTGCCAGCAGTGAATATGGGGGCGGCGGGGAGCTGTTTTTT. Translated, it gives CASSEYGGGGELFF.

This clonotype was seen many times. The chain's CDR3 is CASSLILRGLEPRRADTQYF. CDR3 nucleotide sequence: TGTGCCAGCAGTTTAATTCTAAGAGGGTTGGAACCGCGGAGGGCAGATACGCAGTATTTT. The chain recombines TRBV12-3 or TRBV12-4 with TRBJ2-3; D might be TRBD2 (6 bases). Trimming removed 2 bases from V and 4 bases from J, with 28 bases in between. The CDR3 sequence is 20 residues long.

This clonotype has a count of ten or more. The rearrangement uses TRBV18 and TRBJ2-2; 8 bases agree with TRBD1. Germline V gene sequence: CDR1 KGHSH, CDR2 LQKENI. The CDR3 is 15 amino acids. The J segment lost 3 bases and the V segment lost 3 bases, leaving 3 bases of the junction unmatched. This CDR3 is CASSPTGADTGELFF. The CDR3 coding sequence is TGTGCCAGCTCACCGACAGGGGCCGACACCGGGGAGCTGTTTTTT. The full variable domain, in which reference TRBV18 and TRBJ2-2 provide the parts outside the CDR3, is NAGVMQNPRHLVRRRGQEARLRCSPMKGHSHVYWYRQLPEEGLKFMVYLQKENIIDESGMPKERFSAEFPKEGPSILRIQQVVRGDSAAYFCASSPTGADTGELFFGEGSRLTVL.

This clonotype occurred many times. The J gene is TRBJ2-5, the V gene TRBV20-1, with TRBD2 matching 11 bases. The CDR3 totals 14 residues. V was pared by 6 bases and J by 2 bases, with 5 bases of the junction left unmatched. The V gene's germline CDR1 is DFQATT and CDR2 SNEGSKA (reference sequence). DNA of the CDR3: TGCAGTGCCAACCGACTAGCGGGGCAAGAGACCCAGTACTTC. This encodes CSANRLAGQETQYF.